The source of this T cell receptor beta chain is a study of blood T cell repertoires in COVID-19. Produced via immunoSEQ multiplex PCR; TCRdb's table is partial and in-frame only. Of 200,000 to 250,000 clones listed, approximately 81% are singletons. Germline CDR1 MRHNA, CDR2 SNTAGT. This CDR3 has 13 amino acids. Trimming stripped 6 bases from V and 7 bases from J, with 10 bases between. The sequencing sample was made of peripheral blood. V and J are TRBV6-4 and TRBJ1-6; a weak D match, TRBD1 (6 bases). This clonotype was obtained from a woman aged 80 or over with acute or convalescent COVID-19. The CDR3 nucleotides are TGTGCCAGCAGAACAGGGATCAATTCACCCCTCCACTTT. It is translated as CASRTGINSPLHF.